This passage covers 27 T cell receptor beta chains from one sample sequenced in a study of blood T cell repertoires in COVID-19. The assay was immunoSEQ multiplex PCR, and TCRdb's table has in-frame clones only and misses some. The table lists around 72,000 clones, around four fifths of them singletons. What was sequenced was peripheral blood. Every receptor here comes from a woman older than 75 with acute or convalescent COVID-19.

This clone has only one observation. The chain has TRBV5-6 and TRBJ2-2, with 8 bases lining up with TRBD1. The germline CDR1 and CDR2 sequences are SGHDT and YYEEEE. This CDR3 has 17 amino acids. V lost 7 bases and J lost 4; bases outside the gene matches: 15. CDR3 sequence (DNA): TGTGCCAGCGGCCGGTGGCAGGGGGCGCCTGGCACCGGGGAGCTGTTTTTT. Its protein product is CASGRWQGAPGTGELFF. The entire variable domain, with the rest obtained from reference TRBV5-6 and TRBJ2-2, is as follows: DAGVTQSPTHLIKTRGQQVTLRCSPKSGHDTVSWYQQALGQGPQFIFQYYEEEERQRGNFPDRFSGHQFPNYSSELNVNALLLGDSALYLCASGRWQGAPGTGELFFGEGSRLTVL.

The V gene is TRBV7-2, the J gene TRBJ1-1; a weak D match, TRBD1 (5 bases). CDR3 length: 16 residues. Trimming shortened V by 1 base and J by 5 bases, and 17 bases separated the two germline ends. CDR1 and CDR2 (germline): SGHTA, FQGNSA. This CDR3 reads CASSLGSQIGVTEAFF. CDR3 sequence (DNA): TGTGCCAGCAGCTTAGGTTCGCAGATAGGGGTGACTGAAGCTTTCTTT.

V and J are TRBV5-1 and TRBJ2-1; 9 bases fit TRBD2. Germline CDR1 reads SGHRS; CDR2 reads YFSETQ. This CDR3 has 13 amino acids. J was trimmed by 14 bases and V by 4 bases; bases with no gene match: 10. CDR3 sequence (DNA): TGCGCCAGCAGCCCGCGGGGGGGCCTCTCCGAGTTCTTC. This encodes CASSPRGGLSEFF.

V gene TRBV7-9 combines with J gene TRBJ1-5, with 7 bases aligning to TRBD1. Germline V gene lookup returns CDR1 SEHNR and CDR2 FQNEAQ (reference sequence). Trimming removed 2 bases from V and 0 bases from J; junction bases left unmatched: 7. The CDR3 runs to 17 residues. The CDR3 bases are TGTGCCAGCAGCTTATCCCGGGACAGTAATAGCAATCAGCCCCAGCATTTT. Its protein is CASSLSRDSNSNQPQHF.

The rearrangement links TRBV6-4 to TRBJ1-1, with 12 nucleotides matching TRBD1. The CDR3 runs to 15 residues. Germline CDR1 and CDR2: MRHNA and SNTAGT. V trimming: 7 bases; J trimming: 1 base; junction bases outside the gene matches: 4. The CDR3 DNA follows: TGTGCCAGCAAGGGACAGGGGGCAGCGAACACTGAAGCTTTCTTT. This gives the protein CASKGQGAANTEAFF.

The chain has TRBV27 and TRBJ2-4; D is ambiguous. Trimming stripped 5 bases from V and 0 bases from J, with 11 bases between. Germline-derived CDR1 and CDR2 are MNHEY and SMNVEV (reference sequence). CDR3 length: 15 residues. The CDR3 region has the DNA TGTGCCAGCAGTGCCGAGAGGCTAGCCAAAAACATTCAGTACTTC. This gives the protein CASSAERLAKNIQYF.

The chain combines TRBV2 with TRBJ1-5, with TRBD1 as a possible D gene (5 bases). Trimming removed 6 bases at V and 0 bases at J, with 12 bases between. Germline V gene sequence: CDR1 SNHLY, CDR2 FYNNEI. This CDR3 is built from 15 residues. The CDR3 loop is CASRGNRNSNQPQHF. Written as DNA, the CDR3 is TGTGCCAGCAGAGGGAACAGGAATAGCAATCAGCCCCAGCATTTT.

The chain combines TRBV5-1 with TRBJ1-4, with D possibly being TRBD1 (5 bases). The germline V gene has CDR1 SGHRS and CDR2 YFSETQ. V was trimmed by 1 base and J by 5 bases, leaving 12 bases between them. The CDR3 contains 15 residues. As DNA, the CDR3 is TGCGCCAGCAGCTTGTCTCTCAGACAGAATGAAAAACTGTTTTTT. Its translation is CASSLSLRQNEKLFF.

The chain recombines TRBV27 with TRBJ2-2; D perhaps matches TRBD1 (5 bases). The CDR3 spans 15 residues. From germline, CDR1 is MNHEY and CDR2 SMNVEV (reference sequence). The germline V and J ends were trimmed by 6 bases and 5 bases, with 16 bases remaining between them. The CDR3 protein is CASSLDSYGTGELFF. The CDR3 region has the DNA TGTGCCAGCAGCTTAGACAGTTACGGAACCGGGGAGCTGTTTTTT.

This chain joins TRBV7-9 and TRBJ1-3; D remains ambiguous. V was shortened by 3 bases and J by 2 bases, with 11 bases between the two germline ends. The CDR3 runs 15 residues. CDR1 SEHNR and CDR2 FQNEAQ come from the germline V gene (reference sequence). The chain's CDR3 is CASSFEASTGNTIYF. CDR3 in DNA: TGTGCCAGCAGCTTTGAGGCCAGTACTGGAAACACCATATATTTT.

Comments on this clone: A much bigger clone sits one base away, suggesting this may be a read error. This sample also contains other DNA sequences that code for the same CDR3. The chain couples TRBV7-2 to TRBJ2-2, with D perhaps TRBD2 (5 bases). Germline V gene lookup returns CDR1 SGHTA and CDR2 FQGNSA. The V end was cut by 6 bases, the J end by 0 bases, with 11 bases between. This CDR3 has 15 residues. For the CDR3, the DNA is TGTGCCAGCAGTCCCAGAGGGACGAACACCGGGGAGCTGTTTTTT. It specifies CASSPRGTNTGELFF.

The chain uses TRBV5-1 and TRBJ1-4, with 12 bases aligning to TRBD1. Per the germline V gene, CDR1 is SGHRS and CDR2 is YFSETQ. V dropped 4 bases and J dropped 7; count of bases not matched to a gene: 5. The CDR3 runs to 15 residues. The CDR3 DNA is TGCGCCAGCAGCCCCGGGACAGGGGGCACTGAAAAACTGTTTTTT. Translating gives CASSPGTGGTEKLFF.

This sequence joins TRBV7-2 and TRBJ2-1; D not certain. Trimming left V 5 bases short and J 5 bases short, with 4 bases between. The CDR3 sequence is 11 residues long. Germline CDR1 reads SGHTA; CDR2 reads FQGNSA. CDR3 bases: TGTGCCAGCAGCCCTCACAATGAGCAGTTCTTC. Its protein product is CASSPHNEQFF.

The chain has TRBV12-3 or TRBV12-4 and TRBJ1-1; no clear D. This CDR3 region has 13 residues. V was cut by 6 bases and J by 0 bases, with 8 bases left in between. CDR3 in DNA: TGTGCCAGCAGGATAACTTTGAACACTGAAGCTTTCTTT. This translates into CASRITLNTEAFF.

J is TRBJ2-3 and V is TRBV29-1; 11 positions agree with TRBD1. Germline CDR1 reads SQVTM; CDR2 reads ANQGSEA. V dropped 6 bases and J dropped 2; count of bases not matched to a gene: 7. This CDR3 spans 15 amino acids. The CDR3 is CSVAGQGAITDTQYF. As DNA, the CDR3 is TGCAGCGTCGCAGGACAGGGGGCTATCACAGATACGCAGTATTTT.

The rearrangement links TRBV7-2 to TRBJ1-5; no definite D call. CDR1 and CDR2 from the germline V gene are SGHTA and FQGNSA. CDR3 length equals 12 residues. Trimming removed 6 bases from V and 5 bases from J, with 8 bases in between. The CDR3 here is CASSEVHQPQHF. DNA for the CDR3: TGTGCCAGCAGTGAGGTCCATCAGCCCCAGCATTTT.

The chain employs TRBV18 and TRBJ2-5, with 7 bases lining up with TRBD1. The CDR3 sequence is 14 residues long. The V and J ends lost 4 bases and 5 bases, in that order; junction bases with no gene match: 7. Germline values: CDR1 KGHSH, CDR2 LQKENI. In DNA form, the CDR3 reads TGTGCCAGCTCACTTCAAGACAGGGAGGAGACCCAGTACTTC. Translation: CASSLQDREETQYF.

The chain joins TRBV5-4 to TRBJ2-7; TRBD1 is a possible D gene (6 bases). This CDR3 has 13 amino acids. Germline loops: CDR1 SGHNT, CDR2 YYREEE (reference sequence). The V end was cut by 3 bases, the J end by 7 bases, with 14 bases between. The CDR3 DNA reads TGTGCCAGCAGCTCAGGGGAACGGGTAGAGCAGTACTTC. The encoded protein is CASSSGERVEQYF.

This clone was detected only a few times. The chain couples TRBV25-1 to TRBJ1-1; TRBD1 is a possible D gene (5 bases). Germline values: CDR1 MGHDK, CDR2 SYGVNS. The CDR3 length is 15 residues. The V end lost 2 bases, the J end lost 4 bases, and 14 bases lay between the germline ends. The CDR3 region is CASSEPGNWGTEAFF. In nucleotides, the CDR3 is TGTGCCAGCAGTGAACCAGGGAATTGGGGCACTGAAGCTTTCTTT.

A note on this clone: The identical CDR3 is also encoded by other nucleotide sequences in the sample. The J gene is TRBJ1-2, the V gene TRBV7-2; D is ambiguous. Per germline, CDR1 SGHTA and CDR2 FQGNSA. V lost 1 base to trimming and J lost 4 bases, with 4 bases between them. The CDR3 is 12 residues long. CDR3 amino acids: CASSLDSYGYTF. The DNA of the CDR3 is TGTGCCAGCAGCTTAGACAGCTATGGCTACACCTTC.

The V and J genes are TRBV3-1 (or the pseudogene TRBV3-2) and TRBJ2-7; TRBD1 matches at 7 bases. V dropped 1 base and J dropped 7; count of bases not matched to a gene: 13. The CDR3 has 16 residues. Germline V CDR1 and CDR2: LGHDT, YNNKEL (reference sequence). DNA for the CDR3: TGTGCCAGCAGCCAAGGCCCGAACAGGGGTTCGCGTGAGCAGTACTTC. Translating it yields CASSQGPNRGSREQYF.

The CDR3 nucleotides read TGTGCCAGCAGTGTACCGACTAGCGGGAGGGCTAAAACCGGGGAGCTGTTTTTT. Amino acids: CASSVPTSGRAKTGELFF. The rearrangement links TRBV25-1 to TRBJ2-2, with 14 positions matching TRBD2. The CDR3 spans 18 residues. Germline-derived CDR1 and CDR2 are MGHDK and SYGVNS. J gave up 5 bases and V 4 bases, and 9 bases lay outside the gene matches.

This clone was counted once. The chain uses TRBV12-5 and TRBJ1-6; the D gene is possibly TRBD1 (5 bases). The CDR3 covers 16 residues. Germline loops: CDR1 LGHNT, CDR2 FRNRAP. Trimming stripped 2 bases from V and 5 bases from J, with 13 bases between. CDR3 coding DNA: TGTGCTAGTGGTTTGACAACAGGATCAAATAATTCACCCCTCCACTTT. The encoded protein is CASGLTTGSNNSPLHF.

The chain is built from TRBV9 and TRBJ2-3; a weak D match, TRBD2 (6 bases). The germline V gene encodes CDR1 SGDLS and CDR2 YYNGEE. The CDR3 totals 12 residues. Trimming cost V 5 bases and J 4 bases, with 8 bases left between them. DNA of the CDR3: TGTGCCAGCAGGGGGGGAGCAGATACGCAGTATTTT. Translated, it gives CASRGGADTQYF.

V is TRBV5-6 and J is TRBJ1-1; 9 bases map to TRBD1. CDR1 is SGHDT, CDR2 YYEEEE, per germline. The CDR3 covers 17 residues. Trimming removed 5 bases from V and 1 base from J; junction bases left unmatched: 12. CDR3 sequence (DNA): TGTGCCAGCAGAGGGAGGGGACAGGGAGAAAAGAACACTGAAGCTTTCTTT. Translated, it gives CASRGRGQGEKNTEAFF.

The CDR3 region has the DNA TGTGCCAGCAGCCCTTTTTTGGGACTAGCGTCTTCCGAGCAGTACTTC. Its translation: CASSPFLGLASSEQYF. The chain has TRBV11-2 and TRBJ2-7, with 10 bases fitting TRBD2. With V trimmed by 5 bases and J by 6 bases, 13 bases remained unmatched. The V gene's germline CDR1 is SGHAT and CDR2 FQNNGV. CDR3 length equals 16 residues.

The CDR3 coding sequence is TGTGCCAGCAGTTTTCAGGGTAGAGGCACTGAAGCTTTCTTT. Translated, it gives CASSFQGRGTEAFF. The V call is TRBV27, the J call TRBJ1-1; perhaps TRBD1 as D (5 bases). With 3 bases removed from V and 4 bases from J, the gap between germline ends came to 12 bases. The CDR3 has 14 amino acids. In germline, CDR1 is MNHEY, CDR2 SMNVEV (reference sequence).